This is a list of T cell receptor beta chains from one sample in a study of blood T cell repertoires in COVID-19. Libraries were prepared by immunoSEQ multiplex PCR; TCRdb keeps only in-frame clonotypes and omits some of them. The sample carries 200,000 to 250,000 clones, about 90% recorded once. Sequenced: PBMCs or T cells enriched from blood (not recorded which). These receptors were taken from a woman between 18 and 29 years old who had recovered from COVID-19. Each CDR3 is given with its conserved first and last residue. Each record gives: J gene, clone size, V gene, D gene, CDR3 protein, CDR3 DNA. The D gene is left open where the match is weak. Size tells how often a clone was seen (once, few, many) or the class of an expanded clone, and some rows leave it out.

TRBJ2-1,NA,TRBV7-8,TRBD1,CASSPRTGSSYNEQFF,TGTGCCAGCAGCCCTCGGACAGGGAGCTCCTACAATGAGCAGTTCTTC
TRBJ2-4,NA,TRBV11-1,NA,CASTPGQGVAKNIQYF,TGTGCCAGCACTCCCGGCCAGGGCGTGGCCAAAAACATTCAGTACTTC
TRBJ2-3,NA,TRBV3-1/TRBV3-2,NA,CASSQEADTQYF,TGTGCCAGCAGCCAAGAGGCCGATACGCAGTATTTT
TRBJ2-7,NA,TRBV7-9,TRBD2,CASSPAGVEQYF,TGTGCCAGCAGCCCTGCGGGGGTTGAGCAGTACTTC
TRBJ1-2,NA,TRBV11-3,NA,CASSSSTAGIYGYTF,TGTGCCAGCAGCTCTTCAACAGCTGGAATCTATGGCTACACCTTC
TRBJ2-7,NA,TRBV9,TRBD1,CASSAYGGQGTYEQYF,TGTGCCAGCAGCGCCTATGGGGGACAGGGGACCTACGAGCAGTACTTC
TRBJ2-7,once,TRBV4-1,TRBD2,CASSPSGGAFHEQYF,TGCGCCAGCAGCCCAAGCGGGGGGGCTTTTCACGAGCAGTACTTC
TRBJ1-2,NA,TRBV5-5,NA,CASSLARPDYGYTF,TGTGCCAGCAGCTTGGCCCGTCCAGACTATGGCTACACCTTC
TRBJ2-7,NA,TRBV9,TRBD1,CASSVGDSAYEQYF,TGTGCCAGCAGCGTAGGGGACAGCGCCTACGAGCAGTACTTC
TRBJ1-2,NA,TRBV7-9,TRBD1,CASSLGTGYHYGYTF,TGTGCCAGCAGCTTAGGGACAGGGTACCACTATGGCTACACCTTC
TRBJ1-2,NA,TRBV4-3,NA,CASSLDGGYTF,TGCGCCAGCAGCCTAGACGGTGGCTACACCTTC
TRBJ2-3,once,TRBV3-1/TRBV3-2,TRBD1,CASSRLPGTATDTQYF,TGTGCCAGCAGCCGGCTACCCGGGACAGCTACAGATACGCAGTATTTT
TRBJ2-7,NA,TRBV10-3,TRBD1,CATQRQGDEQYF,TGTGCCACCCAACGACAGGGGGACGAGCAGTACTTC
TRBJ1-3,NA,TRBV5-4,NA,CASSLAPQVLPGNTIYF,TGTGCCAGCAGCTTGGCTCCTCAGGTCCTACCTGGAAACACCATATATTTT
TRBJ2-2,NA,TRBV5-1,TRBD1,CASSLGDRGGTGELFF,TGCGCCAGCAGCTTGGGGGACAGGGGAGGCACCGGGGAGCTGTTTTTT
TRBJ2-7,NA,TRBV7-3,NA,CASSLSRDSYEQYF,TGTGCCAGCAGCTTAAGCCGCGACTCCTACGAGCAGTACTTC
TRBJ1-6,NA,TRBV27,NA,CASSLYSVDNSPLHF,TGTGCCAGCAGTTTATATAGCGTTGATAATTCACCCCTCCACTTT
TRBJ2-7,NA,TRBV11-3,TRBD1,CASSPGQAPYEQYF,TGTGCCAGCAGCCCGGGACAGGCCCCCTACGAGCAGTACTTC
TRBJ1-2,once,TRBV18,TRBD1,CASSPSQGVNYGYTF,TGTGCCAGCTCACCGAGTCAGGGGGTGAACTATGGCTACACCTTC
TRBJ1-2,NA,TRBV27,NA,CASRDTFMHGYTF,TGTGCCAGTCGGGATACTTTTATGCATGGCTACACCTTC
TRBJ2-1,NA,TRBV7-2,TRBD2,CASSLRGTSGGSSNWKQFF,TGTGCCAGCAGCTTACGGGGAACTAGCGGGGGGTCTTCGAACTGGAAGCAGTTCTTC
TRBJ1-6,NA,TRBV3-1/TRBV3-2,TRBD1,CASSRKKGTGSSPLHF,TGTGCCAGCAGCCGGAAGAAAGGGACAGGGAGTTCACCCCTCCACTTT
TRBJ1-2,NA,TRBV7-2,NA,CASSLYPSYGYTF,TGTGCCAGCAGCCTCTATCCCTCGTATGGCTACACCTTC
TRBJ1-1,NA,TRBV5-4,TRBD1,CASSIRQGEGRNTEAFF,TGTGCCAGCAGCATTCGACAGGGGGAGGGACGGAACACTGAAGCTTTCTTT
TRBJ1-2,NA,TRBV11-2,NA,CASSSATGSYGYTF,TGTGCCAGCAGCAGCGCAACAGGGTCTTATGGCTACACCTTC
TRBJ2-7,NA,TRBV6-5,TRBD2,CASSTTSGTYEQYF,TGTGCCAGCAGTACTACTAGCGGCACCTACGAGCAGTACTTC
TRBJ1-3,NA,TRBV19,TRBD1,CASSMGQVFSGNTIYF,TGTGCCAGTAGTATGGGACAGGTCTTCTCTGGAAACACCATATATTTT
TRBJ2-1,NA,TRBV28,NA,CASSLTSLGNNEQFF,TGTGCCAGCAGTCTGACTAGTTTAGGGAACAATGAGCAGTTCTTC
TRBJ1-6,NA,TRBV5-1,NA,CASSPRLVGPLHF,TGCGCCAGCAGCCCGAGACTTGTTGGACCCCTCCACTTT
TRBJ1-2,once,TRBV11-3,NA,CASSLGPDRANYGYTF,TGTGCCAGCAGCTTAGGGCCGGACAGAGCTAACTATGGCTACACCTTC
TRBJ1-2,NA,TRBV7-2,TRBD1,CASSGVGGQGGSGYTF,TGTGCCAGCAGCGGGGTGGGAGGACAGGGGGGATCTGGCTACACCTTC
TRBJ2-2,NA,TRBV25-1,TRBD2,CASLISWREVFATGELFF,TGTGCCAGCCTCATTAGCTGGCGGGAGGTCTTTGCCACCGGGGAGCTGTTTTTT
TRBJ1-3,once,TRBV21-1,NA,CASSKFEILARGTIYF,TGTGCCAGCAGCAAATTTGAGATACTAGCAAGGGGCACCATATATTTT
TRBJ2-1,NA,TRBV2,TRBD1,CASRSTGTAYYNEQFF,TGTGCCAGCAGAAGCACCGGGACAGCCTACTACAATGAGCAGTTCTTC
TRBJ1-1,NA,TRBV3-1/TRBV3-2,TRBD1,CASSQRGGWAFF,TGTGCCAGCAGCCAAAGAGGGGGCTGGGCTTTCTTT
TRBJ1-2,NA,TRBV29-1,NA,CSVALQANYGYTF,TGCAGCGTGGCCCTTCAAGCTAACTATGGCTACACCTTC
TRBJ2-1,NA,TRBV3-1/TRBV3-2,NA,CASSHLNEQFF,TGTGCCAGCAGCCACTTGAATGAGCAGTTCTTC
TRBJ1-1,NA,TRBV11-2,NA,CASSLWGDRIEAFF,TGTGCCAGCAGCTTATGGGGGGATAGAATTGAAGCTTTCTTT
TRBJ1-6,once,TRBV4-2,TRBD1,CASRRQGGDSPLHF,TGTGCCAGCCGGCGACAGGGTGGGGATTCACCCCTCCACTTT
TRBJ1-2,few,TRBV27,NA,CASRSDGGANYGYTF,TGTGCCAGCAGATCGGATGGCGGAGCTAACTATGGCTACACCTTC
TRBJ2-1,NA,TRBV7-6,TRBD1,CASSLGQGRTGQFF,TGTGCCAGCAGCTTAGGACAGGGTAGAACGGGGCAGTTCTTC
TRBJ2-7,once,TRBV11-2,NA,CASSLPASYEQYF,TGTGCCAGCAGCTTACCCGCCAGTTACGAGCAGTACTTC